Listed below are T cell receptor beta chains from one sample, sequenced in a study of CD8+CD57+ T cells in acquired aplastic anemia. TCRdb reprocessed the reads via MiXCR and lists one record per CDR3 protein. The sample lists about 98,000 distinct CDR3 sequences; around 70% were seen once. The material sequenced was sorted CD4+, CD8+, or CD8+CD57+ T cells (not recorded which) from PBMCs. These TCRs come from a human donor with aplastic anemia. CDR3s include the opening cysteine and the closing phenylalanine or tryptophan. The order of the fields is J gene, clone size, D gene, V gene, CDR3 protein, CDR3 DNA. D genes are given only for firm matches. A clone size is listed for some rows: how often the clone was seen (once, few, many), or a class if it is expanded.

TRBJ1-5	-	TRBD1	TRBV24-1	CATSGTGSNNQPQHF	TGTGCCACCAGTGGGACAGGTAGTAACAATCAGCCCCAGCATTTT
TRBJ1-2	-	TRBD1	TRBV20-1	CSAVDRVRYGYTF	TGCAGTGCAGTCGACAGGGTTAGGTATGGCTACACCTTC
TRBJ1-1	-	-	TRBV7-3	CASSPRAGQEGTEAFF	TGTGCCAGCAGCCCCCGGGCAGGCCAGGAGGGCACTGAAGCTTTCTTT
TRBJ1-2	-	-	TRBV12-3/TRBV12-4	CASSFGGDYGYTF	TGTGCCAGCAGCTTCGGGGGGGACTATGGCTACACCTTC
TRBJ1-1	few	-	TRBV7-9	CASSSIGEAFF	TGTGCCAGCAGCTCTATTGGGGAAGCTTTCTTT
TRBJ2-1	-	TRBD1	TRBV24-1	CATSDPGTGYNEQFF	TGTGCCACCAGTGACCCGGGGACAGGGTACAATGAGCAGTTCTTC
TRBJ2-1	-	-	TRBV7-6	CASSFIGNEQFF	TGTGCCAGCAGCTTTATCGGCAATGAGCAGTTCTTC
TRBJ2-5	-	-	TRBV9	CASSVGSWEPGGETQYF	TGTGCCAGCAGCGTAGGTAGTTGGGAGCCCGGGGGAGAGACCCAGTACTTC
TRBJ1-5	-	-	TRBV20-1	CSARLDHSNQPQHF	TGCAGTGCTAGACTTGACCATAGCAATCAGCCCCAGCATTTT
TRBJ2-1	-	-	TRBV7-8	CASSNDLSDTNEQFF	TGTGCCAGCAGCAACGACTTATCCGACACCAATGAGCAGTTCTTC
TRBJ2-5	-	-	TRBV15	CAASRDSEETQYF	TGTGCCGCCAGCAGAGATTCGGAAGAGACCCAGTACTTC
TRBJ1-2	few	-	TRBV7-9	CASSFNEANYGYTF	TGTGCCAGCAGCTTTAATGAAGCTAACTATGGCTACACCTTC
TRBJ2-7	few	TRBD1	TRBV10-3	CAISGSQGAYEQYF	TGTGCCATCAGTGGGTCACAGGGGGCCTACGAGCAGTACTTC
TRBJ1-1	-	-	TRBV7-9	CASSFGNGEAFF	TGTGCCAGCAGCTTCGGTAACGGTGAAGCTTTCTTT